A single sample is the source of the 13 T cell receptor beta chains below, sequenced in a study of cytomegalovirus exposure and HLA in healthy donors. Vbeta (60) and Jbeta (13) primers were used in the PCR. TCRdb's table, derived via immunoSEQ multiplex PCR, lists solely in-frame clones and lacks some. The repertoire table contains about 210,000 clones. Sequencing was performed on PBMCs. All receptors derive from a woman aged 25 to 39 in good health and CMV-seropositive.

This chain links TRBV18 with TRBJ2-7; no reliable D call. Germline V CDR1 and CDR2: KGHSH, LQKENI. There are 12 residues in the CDR3. Trimming removed 3 bases at V and 6 bases at J, with 9 bases between. The CDR3 DNA reads TGTGCCAGCTCACCTAAGCAATCCGAGCAGTACTTC. It translates to CASSPKQSEQYF. Variable domain in full (rest from reference TRBV18 and TRBJ2-7): NAGVMQNPRHLVRRRGQEARLRCSPMKGHSHVYWYRQLPEEGLKFMVYLQKENIIDESGMPKERFSAEFPKEGPSILRIQQVVRGDSAAYFCASSPKQSEQYFGPGTRLTVT.

The chain couples TRBV6-1 to TRBJ1-1, with D possibly matching TRBD1 (6 bases). The V and J ends lost 3 bases and 1 base respectively, with 15 bases between them. Germline V gene lookup returns CDR1 MNHNS and CDR2 SASEGT. CDR3 length equals 16 residues. The CDR3 loop reads CASSEPWTVPNTEAFF. As DNA, the CDR3 is TGTGCCAGCAGTGAGCCCTGGACAGTCCCGAACACTGAAGCTTTCTTT.

This chain links TRBV11-2 with TRBJ2-3; 9 nucleotides match TRBD2. The CDR3 consists of 16 residues. Germline CDR1 reads SGHAT; CDR2 reads FQNNGV. J lost 2 bases, V lost 6 bases, and 9 bases had no gene match. CDR3 region: CASSFLAGLVTDTQYF. The DNA of the CDR3 is TGTGCCAGCAGTTTTCTAGCGGGATTGGTCACAGATACGCAGTATTTT.

The rearrangement joins TRBV7-9 to TRBJ1-1; D may be TRBD1 (5 bases). Per germline, CDR1 SEHNR and CDR2 FQNEAQ (reference sequence). The V end lost 4 bases, the J end lost 4 bases, and 10 bases lay between the germline ends. The CDR3 spans 13 residues. The CDR3 sequence is CASSSGGFTEAFF. The CDR3, as DNA: TGTGCCAGCAGCTCGGGGGGGTTCACTGAAGCTTTCTTT.

The chain carries TRBV6-5 and TRBJ2-5; tentatively, D is TRBD2 (6 bases). This CDR3 is built from 16 residues. The germline V and J ends were trimmed by 4 bases and 11 bases, with 26 bases remaining between them. Germline V CDR1 and CDR2: MNHEY, SVGAGI. In DNA, the CDR3 is TGTGCCAGCAGTTCTTCAGCCCGACTAGAATGGATGTGGCAGTACTTC. This sequence encodes CASSSSARLEWMWQYF.

The rearrangement uses TRBV7-8 and TRBJ1-3, with 8 bases aligning to TRBD1. Germline loops: CDR1 SGHVS, CDR2 FQNEAQ. CDR3 length equals 13 residues. V lost 4 bases and J lost 8; bases outside the gene matches: 4. The CDR3 region has the DNA TGTGCCAGCAGCTCGGACAGGGCCCACACCATATATTTT. Protein: CASSSDRAHTIYF.

The V call is TRBV6-5, the J call TRBJ2-7; TRBD2 matches 7 bases. Germline lookup yields CDR1 MNHEY and CDR2 SVGAGI. CDR3 size: 12 residues. V trimming: 5 bases; J trimming: 7 bases; junction bases outside the gene matches: 5. The CDR3: CASSERGVEQYF. CDR3 coding DNA: TGTGCCAGCAGTGAGCGGGGAGTGGAGCAGTACTTC.

The chain recombines TRBV11-2 with TRBJ2-1, with a possible D match to TRBD1 (5 bases). Germline assignment: CDR1 SGHAT and CDR2 FQNNGV. The CDR3 consists of 16 residues. Trimming removed 4 bases at V and 1 base at J, with 14 bases between. The CDR3 DNA follows: TGTGCCAGCAGCTCTAGGGGCTTTCCGTCCTACAATGAGCAGTTCTTC. It encodes CASSSRGFPSYNEQFF.

The CDR3 loop reads CASSALVGNEQFF. DNA of the CDR3: TGTGCCAGCAGTGCTCTAGTCGGGAATGAGCAGTTCTTC. The chain carries TRBV6-1 and TRBJ2-1, with D hard to call. The length of the CDR3 is 13 residues. V lost 4 bases to trimming and J lost 7 bases, with 11 bases between them. Germline V gives CDR1 MNHNS, CDR2 SASEGT.

This chain uses TRBV28 with TRBJ2-2; 7 bases are shared with TRBD2. CDR3 length equals 14 residues. CDR1 and CDR2 from the germline V gene are MDHEN and SYDVKM. The V and J ends lost 5 bases and 6 bases, in that order; junction bases with no gene match: 6. CDR3 bases: TGTGCCAGCAGTATGGCGGGAGAGGCCGGGGAGCTGTTTTTT. Translating it yields CASSMAGEAGELFF.

The chain uses TRBV6-5 and TRBJ1-1; perhaps TRBD1 as D (5 bases). CDR1 and CDR2 from the germline V gene are MNHEY and SVGAGI. V was shortened by 5 bases and J by 6 bases, with 7 bases between the two germline ends. The CDR3 length is 11 residues. CDR3 nucleotide sequence: TGTGCCAGCAGTAGGGGCGCTGAAGCTTTCTTT. It specifies CASSRGAEAFF.

J is TRBJ1-1 and V is TRBV5-4, with a weak D call TRBD1 (6 bases). Germline-derived CDR1 and CDR2 are SGHNT and YYREEE (reference sequence). The V gene lost 0 bases and the J gene lost 4 bases, with 13 bases spanning the gap. The length of the CDR3 is 15 residues. For the CDR3, the DNA is TGTGCCAGCAGCTTGGCGCTTCAGGGGACCACTGAAGCTTTCTTT. This encodes CASSLALQGTTEAFF.

The CDR3 protein is CASSFPPERPYGYTF. CDR3 DNA sequence: TGTGCCAGCAGTTTCCCTCCGGAGCGTCCCTATGGCTACACCTTC. The genes are TRBV28 and TRBJ1-2; no reliable D call. The V and J ends lost 3 bases and 4 bases respectively, with 15 bases between them. Germline CDR1 is MDHEN and CDR2 is SYDVKM. The length of the CDR3 is 15 residues.